This T cell receptor (beta chain) stems from a study of blood T cells in healthy people across ages. Germline CDR1 MNHEY, CDR2 SVGAGI. The CDR3 is 15 residues long. The V end lost 0 bases, the J end lost 1 base, and 9 bases lay between the germline ends. This clonotype was observed a few times. Its antigen remains unknown. A second PCR of roughly 7 to 11 cycles used a sample-barcoded 5' primer and a J-beta primer mix. Each TCR beta cDNA got a 12-nucleotide random molecular identifier. TCRdb passed the 5' RACE reads through MiXCR, listing each CDR3 protein once. The sample yields about 1.5 million distinct CDR3 sequences, 35% to 45% seen once. Overall study findings and caveats: Expanded clonotype shifts may have been confounded, as the donors had an unknown CMV status.

It was about 10 milliliters of peripheral blood that were drawn from each donor. The rearrangement links TRBV6-5 to TRBJ1-1; unclear D gene. This sequence was found in a woman under 30 in good health. The sequenced sample consisted of blood. CDR3 protein: CASSYSPSSNTEAFF. Here the CDR3 DNA reads TGTGCCAGCAGTTACTCTCCGTCATCGAACACTGAAGCTTTCTTT.